This T cell receptor (beta chain) was recovered during a study of radiotherapy plus CTLA-4 blockade in lung cancer. Germline V gives CDR1 SGHRS, CDR2 YFSETQ. The V end lost 4 bases, the J end lost 7 bases, and 9 bases lay between the germline ends. The CDR3 has 12 residues. Assay used: immunoSEQ multiplex PCR; TCRdb lists only in-frame clones, some missing. In the table there are around 78,000 clones, 78% of which are singletons. This chain connects TRBV5-1 to TRBJ2-1, with D possibly being TRBD2 (6 bases). The sequencing used peripheral blood, collected from a patient treated with radiotherapy plus ipilimumab. The TCR was taken from a human donor with non-small cell lung cancer who had a partial response to radiotherapy plus ipilimumab. Some clones in this sample may be carry-over from other donors' samples. Written as DNA, the CDR3 is TGCGCCAGCAGCATAGGGAGGAATGAGCAGTTCTTC. It yields the protein CASSIGRNEQFF.